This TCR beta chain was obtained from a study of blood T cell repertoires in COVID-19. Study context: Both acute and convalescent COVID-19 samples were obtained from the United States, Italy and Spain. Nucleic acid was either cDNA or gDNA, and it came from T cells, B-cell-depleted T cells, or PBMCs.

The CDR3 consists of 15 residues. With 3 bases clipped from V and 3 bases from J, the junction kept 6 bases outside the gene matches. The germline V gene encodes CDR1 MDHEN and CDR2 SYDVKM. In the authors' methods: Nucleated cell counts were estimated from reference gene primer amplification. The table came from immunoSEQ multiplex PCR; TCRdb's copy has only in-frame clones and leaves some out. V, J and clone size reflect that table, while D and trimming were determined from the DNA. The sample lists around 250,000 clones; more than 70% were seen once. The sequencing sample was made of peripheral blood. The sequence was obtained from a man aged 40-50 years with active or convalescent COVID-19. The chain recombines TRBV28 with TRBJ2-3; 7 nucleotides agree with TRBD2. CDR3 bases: TGTGCCAGCAGTTTTCGTGGCGGGGGAACAGATACGCAGTATTTT. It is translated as CASSFRGGGTDTQYF.